This T cell receptor beta chain was recorded in a study of technical replicates of blood from a few donors. Germline values: CDR1 MNHEY, CDR2 SVGAGI. V lost 2 bases to trimming and J lost 6 bases, with 10 bases between them. The CDR3 runs to 14 residues. TCRdb's copy holds only in-frame clones and misses some; the assay was immunoSEQ multiplex PCR. The data show more than 65,000 clones, with nearly 98% seen just once and 0.25% to 0.3% held by the top ten. V and J are TRBV6-5 and TRBJ2-2; the D gene is possibly TRBD2 (5 bases). The sequencing sample was made of T cells isolated from PBMCs. This TCR derives from a human donor in good health. CDR3 coding DNA: TGTGCCAGCAGTTACGTGGAGGTCCCCGGGGAGCTGTTTTTT. Translated: CASSYVEVPGELFF.